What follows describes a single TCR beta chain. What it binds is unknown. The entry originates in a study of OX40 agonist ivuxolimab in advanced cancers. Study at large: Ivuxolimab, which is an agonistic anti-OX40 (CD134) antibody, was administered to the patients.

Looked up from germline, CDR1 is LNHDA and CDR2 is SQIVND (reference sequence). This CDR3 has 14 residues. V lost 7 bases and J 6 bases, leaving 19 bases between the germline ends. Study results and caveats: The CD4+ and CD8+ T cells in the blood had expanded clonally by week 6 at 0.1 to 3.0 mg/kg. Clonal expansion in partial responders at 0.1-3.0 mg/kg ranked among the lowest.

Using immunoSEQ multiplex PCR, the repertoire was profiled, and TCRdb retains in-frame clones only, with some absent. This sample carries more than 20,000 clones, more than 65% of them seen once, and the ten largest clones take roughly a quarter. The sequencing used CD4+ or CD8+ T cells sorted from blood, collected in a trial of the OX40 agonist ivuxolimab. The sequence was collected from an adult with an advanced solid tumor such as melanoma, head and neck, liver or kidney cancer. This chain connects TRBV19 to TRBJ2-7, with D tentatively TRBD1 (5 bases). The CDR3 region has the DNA TGTGCCAGTAAACCCAGCCAGGGTTTTTCCGAGCAGTACTTC. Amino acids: CASKPSQGFSEQYF.